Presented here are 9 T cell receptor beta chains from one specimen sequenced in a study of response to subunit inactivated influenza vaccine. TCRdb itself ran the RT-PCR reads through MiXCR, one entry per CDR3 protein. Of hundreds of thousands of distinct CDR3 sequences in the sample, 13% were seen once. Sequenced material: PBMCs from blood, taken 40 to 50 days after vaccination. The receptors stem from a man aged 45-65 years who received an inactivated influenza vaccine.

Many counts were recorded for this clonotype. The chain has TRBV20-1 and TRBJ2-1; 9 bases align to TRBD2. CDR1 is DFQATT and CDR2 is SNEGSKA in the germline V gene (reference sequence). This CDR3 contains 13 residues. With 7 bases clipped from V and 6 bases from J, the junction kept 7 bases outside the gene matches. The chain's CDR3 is CSVTSGDINEQFF. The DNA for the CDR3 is TGCAGTGTGACTAGCGGTGACATCAATGAGCAGTTCTTC.

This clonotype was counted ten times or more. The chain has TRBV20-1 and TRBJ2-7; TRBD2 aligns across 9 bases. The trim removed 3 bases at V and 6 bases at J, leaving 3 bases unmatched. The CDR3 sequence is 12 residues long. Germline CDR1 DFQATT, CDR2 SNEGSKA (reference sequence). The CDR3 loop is CSARSSGSEQYF. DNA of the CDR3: TGCAGTGCTAGGAGTAGCGGGAGCGAGCAGTACTTC.

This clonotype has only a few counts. The CDR3 region is CASSLGSLESVNEQFF. The CDR3 DNA follows: TGTGCCAGCAGCTTGGGGTCCTTAGAGTCGGTAAATGAGCAGTTCTTC. This chain joins TRBV5-6 and TRBJ2-1, with unresolved D. The CDR3 extends over 16 amino acids. Trimming pared 0 bases from V and 7 bases from J, leaving 17 bases between. Germline V lookup: CDR1 SGHDT, CDR2 YYEEEE.

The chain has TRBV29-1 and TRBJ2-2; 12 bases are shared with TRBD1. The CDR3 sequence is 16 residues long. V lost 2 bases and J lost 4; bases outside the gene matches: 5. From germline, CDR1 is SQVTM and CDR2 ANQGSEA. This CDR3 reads CSVETGTGGVTGELFF. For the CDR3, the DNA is TGCAGCGTTGAAACTGGGACAGGGGGCGTCACCGGGGAGCTGTTTTTT.

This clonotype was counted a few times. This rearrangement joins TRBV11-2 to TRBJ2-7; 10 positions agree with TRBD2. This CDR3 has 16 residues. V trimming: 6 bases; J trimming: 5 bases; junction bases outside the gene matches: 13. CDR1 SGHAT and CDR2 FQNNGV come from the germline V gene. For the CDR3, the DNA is TGTGCCAGCAGGGGCGGAGGAGCGGGAGGGAGGAACGAGCAGTACTTC. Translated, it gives CASRGGGAGGRNEQYF.

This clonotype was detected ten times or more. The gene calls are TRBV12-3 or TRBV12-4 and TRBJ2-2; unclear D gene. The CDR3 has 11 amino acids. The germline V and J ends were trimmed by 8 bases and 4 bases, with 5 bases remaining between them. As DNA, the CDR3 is TGTGCCAGCTCCGTCACCGGGGAGCTGTTTTTT. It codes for CASSVTGELFF.

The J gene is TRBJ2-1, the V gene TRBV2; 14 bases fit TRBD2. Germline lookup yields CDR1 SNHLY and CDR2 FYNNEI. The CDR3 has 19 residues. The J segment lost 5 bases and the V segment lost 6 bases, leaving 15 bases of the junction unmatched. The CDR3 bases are TGTGCCAGCAGACGGGAGGGACTAGCGGGAGCCTCTGGACACAATGAGCAGTTCTTC. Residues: CASRREGLAGASGHNEQFF.

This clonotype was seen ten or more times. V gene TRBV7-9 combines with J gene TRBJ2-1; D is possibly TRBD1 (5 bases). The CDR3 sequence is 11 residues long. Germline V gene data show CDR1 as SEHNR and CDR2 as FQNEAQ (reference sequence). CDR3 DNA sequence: TGTGGGACATTGTCCTACAATGAGCAGTTCTTC. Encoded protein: CGTLSYNEQFF.

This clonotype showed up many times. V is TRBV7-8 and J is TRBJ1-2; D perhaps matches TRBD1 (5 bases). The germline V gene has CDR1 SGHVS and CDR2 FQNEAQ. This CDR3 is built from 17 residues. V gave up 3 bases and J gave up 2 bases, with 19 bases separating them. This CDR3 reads CASSFPGLPTLNYGYTF. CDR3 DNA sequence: TGTGCCAGCAGCTTCCCGGGACTTCCTACCCTGAACTATGGCTACACCTTC.